The T cell receptor (beta chain) under discussion was sequenced for a study of spatial heterogeneity in lung cancer. Whole-study context: Raw reads showed each unique TCR and UMI combination turning up more than ten times on average.

Each TCR cDNA molecule carried a unique molecular identifier. TCRdb analysed the 5' RACE reads with MiXCR anew, one entry per CDR3 protein. The sample lists about 5,000 distinct CDR3 sequences; less than 3.5% were seen once. Specified time point: sample taken at primary tumor resection. The cohort: approximately 66 early-stage, untreated non-small cell lung cancer patients. Unsorted tumor, nontumor lung tissue or cryopreserved PBMC supplied the whole RNA. The germline CDR1 and CDR2 sequences are SGHVS and FQNEAQ. The CDR3 has 15 amino acids. The ends were cut back, 5 bases at V and 3 bases at J, with 15 bases in the middle.

The origin of this receptor is a male donor with early-stage non-small cell lung cancer. V and J are TRBV7-8 and TRBJ2-3; D tentatively reads TRBD1 or TRBD2 (5 bases each). Here the sequenced sample was normal lung tissue next to the tumor, taken at surgery. The CDR3 DNA is TGTGCCAGCAGCGCTACTAGGGGCAAAACAGATACGCAGTATTTT. It yields the protein CASSATRGKTDTQYF.